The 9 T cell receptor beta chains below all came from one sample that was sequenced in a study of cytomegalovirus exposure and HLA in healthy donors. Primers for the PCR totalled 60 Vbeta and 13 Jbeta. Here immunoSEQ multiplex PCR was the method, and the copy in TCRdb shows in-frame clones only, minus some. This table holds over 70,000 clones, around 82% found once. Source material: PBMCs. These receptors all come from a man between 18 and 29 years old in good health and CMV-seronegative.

CDR3 residues: CASSWTGAYQETQYF. As DNA, the CDR3 is TGTGCCAGCAGCTGGACAGGGGCGTACCAAGAGACCCAGTACTTC. The J gene is TRBJ2-5, the V gene TRBV7-6; 9 positions match TRBD1. Germline loops: CDR1 SGHVS, CDR2 FNYEAQ. The CDR3 runs 15 residues. V was clipped by 4 bases and J by 0 bases; unmatched bases: 3.

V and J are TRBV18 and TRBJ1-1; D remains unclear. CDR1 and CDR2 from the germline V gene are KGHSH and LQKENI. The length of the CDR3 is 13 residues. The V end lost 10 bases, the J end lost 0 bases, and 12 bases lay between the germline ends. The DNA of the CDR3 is TGTGCCACCCTTTCCCAGATGAACACTGAAGCTTTCTTT. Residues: CATLSQMNTEAFF.

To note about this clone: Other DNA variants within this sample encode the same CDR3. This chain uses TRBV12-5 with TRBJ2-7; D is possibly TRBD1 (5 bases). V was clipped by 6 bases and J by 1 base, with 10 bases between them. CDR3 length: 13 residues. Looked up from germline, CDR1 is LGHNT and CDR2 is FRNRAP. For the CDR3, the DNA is TGTGCTAGTGGGAAAAGGACATCCTACGAGCAGTACTTC. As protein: CASGKRTSYEQYF.

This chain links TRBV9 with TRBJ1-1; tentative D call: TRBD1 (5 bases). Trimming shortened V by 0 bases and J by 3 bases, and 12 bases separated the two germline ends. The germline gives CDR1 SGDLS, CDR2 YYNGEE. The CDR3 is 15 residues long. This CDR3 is CASSVANRLDTEAFF. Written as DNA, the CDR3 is TGTGCCAGCAGCGTAGCTAACAGGTTGGACACTGAAGCTTTCTTT.

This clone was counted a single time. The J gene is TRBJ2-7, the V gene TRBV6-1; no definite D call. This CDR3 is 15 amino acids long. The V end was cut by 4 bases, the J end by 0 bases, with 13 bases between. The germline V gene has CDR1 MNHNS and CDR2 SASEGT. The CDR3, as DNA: TGTGCCAGCAGTGCTGGGCAGATCCACTCCTACGAGCAGTACTTC. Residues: CASSAGQIHSYEQYF.

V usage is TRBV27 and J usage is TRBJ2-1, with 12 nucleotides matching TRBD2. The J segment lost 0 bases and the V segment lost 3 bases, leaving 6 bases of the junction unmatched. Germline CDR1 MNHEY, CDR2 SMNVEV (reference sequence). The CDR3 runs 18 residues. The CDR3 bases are TGTGCCAGCAGTTTCTGGACTAGCGGGGTGAGCTCCTACAATGAGCAGTTCTTC. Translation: CASSFWTSGVSSYNEQFF.

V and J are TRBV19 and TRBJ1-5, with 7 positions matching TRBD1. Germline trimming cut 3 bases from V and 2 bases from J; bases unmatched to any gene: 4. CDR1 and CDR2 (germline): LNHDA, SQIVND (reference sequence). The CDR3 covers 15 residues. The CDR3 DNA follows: TGTGCCAGTAGTATTGGACAGGAGGGCAATCAGCCCCAGCATTTT. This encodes CASSIGQEGNQPQHF.

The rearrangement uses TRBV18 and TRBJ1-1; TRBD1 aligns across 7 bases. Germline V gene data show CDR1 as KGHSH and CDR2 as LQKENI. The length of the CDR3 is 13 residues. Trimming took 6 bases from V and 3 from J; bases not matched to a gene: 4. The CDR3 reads CASSLTGDTEAFF. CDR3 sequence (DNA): TGTGCCAGCTCGCTAACAGGGGACACTGAAGCTTTCTTT. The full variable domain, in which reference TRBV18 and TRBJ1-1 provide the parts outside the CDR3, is NAGVMQNPRHLVRRRGQEARLRCSPMKGHSHVYWYRQLPEEGLKFMVYLQKENIIDESGMPKERFSAEFPKEGPSILRIQQVVRGDSAAYFCASSLTGDTEAFFGQGTRLTVV.

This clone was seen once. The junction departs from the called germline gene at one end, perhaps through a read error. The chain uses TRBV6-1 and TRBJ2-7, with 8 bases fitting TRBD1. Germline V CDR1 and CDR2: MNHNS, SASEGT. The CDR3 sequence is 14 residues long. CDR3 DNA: TGTGCCAGCAGTTCCAGGACAGGGCCCTACGAGCAGCACTTC. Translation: CASSSRTGPYEQHF.